The T cell receptor (beta chain) described here comes from a study of graft-versus-host responses after intestinal transplantation (dated by TCRdb to the early 2020s). Study-level background: The transplants that recipients received were multivisceral, liver-intestinal, or isolated intestinal. Every recipient was given anti-thymocyte globulin induction, followed by roughly 3 years of maintenance tacrolimus and steroids. After intestinal transplantation, graft-versus-host and host-versus-graft alloreactive T cell clones in the graft, circulation and bone marrow were tracked using bulk TCR-beta CDR3 sequencing. To identify alloreactive clones, pre-transplant mixed lymphocyte reaction products were sequenced and then compared with unstimulated pre-transplant donor and recipient T cells. Of the 20 to 25 intestinal transplant recipients enrolled in the cohort, one of whom was a retransplant, a few patients without pretransplant specimens were excluded. A peak of at least 4% donor T cells among recipient peripheral blood mononuclear cells was the definition used for donor T cell macrochimerism. Instead of going to the commercial service, samples from a few later patients were sequenced in-house on an Illumina MiSeq and processed with MiXCR.

General study outcomes and caveats: High GvH to HvG T cell clonal ratios were observed in the allografts of patients with donor T cell macrochimerism. The relatively low number and heterogeneity of intestinal transplant patients limited the conclusions. GvH clones were found in recipient bone marrow, and some of the GvH clones appeared earlier in ileal mucosa or blood, which is consistent with an intestinal mucosal origin. Early after transplant, peak levels of circulating GvH clones were associated with declines in HvG clones.

Libraries were constructed by the immunoSEQ multiplex PCR assay. For most patients, genomic DNA was subjected to high-throughput TCR-beta CDR3 sequencing by Adaptive Biotechnologies. Turning to the authors' computational methods: Adaptive's ImmunoSEQ software was the source of the TCR sequencing data for roughly 19 patients, while three other patients were processed with MiXCR and VDJtools. CDR3 nucleotide sequences shared by donor and recipient were removed because the origin of these sequences could not be assigned. At least 2-fold expansion over unstimulated cells and a minimum CFSE-low frequency of 0.002% (template counts) or 0.001% (read counts) were required for clones to be classified as alloreactive. A clone was considered mappable if detected in the sequenced pre-transplant spleen, lymph node, or MLR CFSE-low populations of the donor or recipient. The cumulative frequency of alloreactive clones was calculated as a percentage of all sequences, weighted by copy number. As stored in TCRdb, this immuneACCESS dataset retains in-frame rearrangements with V and J assigned. A fraction of the clones does not appear; measured against another copy, unresolved V genes explain less than half of the discrepancy, and the remainder lacks a known reason. D and trimming come from the DNA, and the V and J calls and clone size come from that table. The table for this sample lists tens of thousands of clones; 92% of them were counted only once. The ten largest clones add up to around 6.7% of the sample.

The V end loses 0 bases and the J end loses 6 bases, and a stretch of 9 bases separates them. CDR1 and CDR2, looked up from the germline V gene, are LGHNT and FRNRAP. The CDR3 contains 13 residues, cysteine and phenylalanine counted. The sequence is cut down to CDR3 DNA, 39 bases in frame from base 1. Note on this clone: What antigen it recognizes has not been identified. Nothing much larger sits one base from this clone, and base qualities are not available.

After transplant, bone marrow was aspirated from the posterior iliac crest or from another site chosen by the physician. The chain links TRBV12-5 with TRBJ2-7; the D gene lacks a confident call. This TCR came from a human patient who received an intestinal transplant, so some T cells may come from the graft donor. This specimen was bone marrow, taken 734 days after intestinal transplantation. The CDR3 corresponds to CASGLVPAGEQYF. The nucleotide sequence is TGTGCTAGTGGTTTGGTACCGGCCGGCGAGCAGTACTTC.